This T cell receptor (beta chain) was sequenced during a study of blood T cells in healthy people across ages. A second PCR, run for about 6 to 11 cycles, used a sample-barcoded 5' primer plus a J-beta primer mix. Each CDR3 protein is one row after TCRdb ran MiXCR on the 5' RACE reads. Seen here are 450,000 to 700,000 distinct CDR3 sequences, about 26% observed once, and the top ten hold 15% to 20%. Looked up from germline, CDR1 is MNHNY and CDR2 is SVGAGI (reference sequence). CDR3 length: 13 residues. With V trimmed by 8 bases and J by 10 bases, 12 bases remained unmatched. This sequence originates from a woman aged 70 to 79 in good health. The chain links TRBV6-6 to TRBJ2-5; 8 bases fit TRBD1. The sample taken for sequencing was blood. CDR3 region: CASWTGMDYDQYF. In DNA form, the CDR3 reads TGTGCCAGCTGGACAGGGATGGATTACGACCAGTACTTC.